The clone carrying this T cell receptor (beta chain) was counted a few times. Its target is unknown. The sample belongs to a study of T cell repertoires in cytomegalovirus infection. General study points: Clonotypes of TCR beta that were HLA-C-restricted and CMV-specific dominated the ex vivo response. Summed public TCR beta family frequency identified CMV carriers bearing the relevant HLA.

Trimming left V 5 bases short and J 4 bases short, with 18 bases between. CDR3 length: 16 amino acids. The germline CDR1 and CDR2 sequences are SEHNR and FQNEAQ (reference sequence). TCRdb reprocessed the reads via MiXCR and lists one record per CDR3 protein. In the table there are over 150,000 distinct CDR3 sequences, approximately 17% of which are singletons. The source of this sequence is a human donor in good health (CMV status not recorded). Some clones in this sample may be carry-over from other donors' samples. Sequencing used CD8+ T cells from PBMCs. The chain carries TRBV7-9 and TRBJ2-1; D might be TRBD2 (5 bases). The CDR3 DNA reads as TGTGCCAGCAGCCCTGGATGGGGAGTTGATTACAATGAGCAGTTCTTC. This translates into CASSPGWGVDYNEQFF.